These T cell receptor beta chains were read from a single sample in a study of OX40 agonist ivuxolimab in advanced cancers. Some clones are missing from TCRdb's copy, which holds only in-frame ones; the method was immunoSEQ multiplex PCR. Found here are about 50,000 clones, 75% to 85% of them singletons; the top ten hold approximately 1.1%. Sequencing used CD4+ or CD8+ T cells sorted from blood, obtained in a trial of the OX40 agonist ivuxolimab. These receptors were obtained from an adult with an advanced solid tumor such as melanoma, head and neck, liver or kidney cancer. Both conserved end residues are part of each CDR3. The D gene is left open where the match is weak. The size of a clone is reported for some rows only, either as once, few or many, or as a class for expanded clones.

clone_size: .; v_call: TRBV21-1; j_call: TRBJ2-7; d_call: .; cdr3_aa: CASSPSGGATRSSYEQYF; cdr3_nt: TGTGCCAGCAGCCCCAGTGGGGGGGCCACCCGCTCATCCTACGAGCAGTACTTC
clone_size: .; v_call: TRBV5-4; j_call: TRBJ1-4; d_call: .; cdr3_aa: CASSQGLADEKLFF; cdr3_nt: TGTGCCAGCAGCCAAGGCCTTGCCGATGAAAAACTGTTTTTT
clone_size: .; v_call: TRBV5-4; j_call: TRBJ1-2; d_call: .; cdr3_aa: CASSGEKGYTF; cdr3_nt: TGTGCCAGCTCAGGGGAGAAGGGCTACACCTTC
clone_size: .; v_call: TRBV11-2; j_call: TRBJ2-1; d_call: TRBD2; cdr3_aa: CASSSSTTSGAYNEQFF; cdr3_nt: TGTGCCAGCAGCTCCTCCACGACTAGCGGAGCTTACAATGAGCAGTTCTTC
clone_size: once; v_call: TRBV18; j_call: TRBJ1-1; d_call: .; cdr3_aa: CASSPETNTEAFF; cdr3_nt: TGTGCCAGCTCCCCGGAAACGAACACTGAAGCTTTCTTT
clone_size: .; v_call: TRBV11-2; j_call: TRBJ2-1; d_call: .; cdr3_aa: CASSAGGGTYNEQFF; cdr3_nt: TGTGCCAGCAGCGCAGGGGGAGGGACCTACAATGAGCAGTTCTTC
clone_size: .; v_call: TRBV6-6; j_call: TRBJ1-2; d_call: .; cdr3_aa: CASSSNYGYTF; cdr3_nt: TGTGCCAGCAGTTCGAACTATGGCTACACCTTC
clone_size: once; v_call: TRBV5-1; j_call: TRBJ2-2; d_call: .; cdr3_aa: CASSLTGTNTGELFF; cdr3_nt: TGCGCCAGCAGCTTAACCGGGACTAACACCGGGGAGCTGTTTTTT
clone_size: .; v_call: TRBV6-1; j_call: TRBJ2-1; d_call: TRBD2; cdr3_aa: CASRVRTSGYNEQFF; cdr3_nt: TGTGCCAGCAGGGTAAGGACTAGCGGCTACAATGAGCAGTTCTTC
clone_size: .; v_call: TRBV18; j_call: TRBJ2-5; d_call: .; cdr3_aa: CASSPRGGGPEETQYF; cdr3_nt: TGTGCCAGCTCACCACGGGGAGGGGGACCTGAAGAGACCCAGTACTTC
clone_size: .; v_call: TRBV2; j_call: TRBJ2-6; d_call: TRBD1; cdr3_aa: CASRDQGAGANVLTF; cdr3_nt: TGTGCCAGCAGAGACCAGGGGGCCGGGGCCAACGTCCTGACTTTC
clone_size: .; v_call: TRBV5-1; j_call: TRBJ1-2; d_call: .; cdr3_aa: CASSFRGSGYTF; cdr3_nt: TGTGCCAGCAGCTTCCGAGGGTCGGGCTACACCTTC
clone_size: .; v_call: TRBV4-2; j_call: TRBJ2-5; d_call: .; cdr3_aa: CASSPGGFPETQYF; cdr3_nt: TGTGCCAGCAGCCCAGGGGGGTTCCCAGAGACCCAGTACTTC
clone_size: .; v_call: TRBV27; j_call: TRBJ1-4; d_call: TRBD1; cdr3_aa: CASGLPGQGGGRLFF; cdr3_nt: TGTGCCAGCGGACTGCCGGGACAGGGGGGCGGAAGGCTGTTTTTT
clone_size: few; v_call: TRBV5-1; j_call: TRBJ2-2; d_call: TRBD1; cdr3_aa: CASSSGGQGSGELFF; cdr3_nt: TGCGCCAGCAGCTCTGGGGGACAGGGAAGCGGGGAGCTGTTTTTT
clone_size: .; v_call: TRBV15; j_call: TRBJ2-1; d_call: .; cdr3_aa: CATSRDRYNEQFF; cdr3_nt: TGTGCCACCAGCAGAGACAGGTACAATGAGCAGTTCTTC
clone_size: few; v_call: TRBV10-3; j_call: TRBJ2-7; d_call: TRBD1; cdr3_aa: CAISGTGSYEQYF; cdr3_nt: TGTGCCATCAGTGGGACAGGTTCCTACGAGCAGTACTTC
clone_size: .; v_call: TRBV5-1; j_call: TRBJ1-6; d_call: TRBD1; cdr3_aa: CASSLGGGLNSPLHF; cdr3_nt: TGCGCCAGCAGCTTGGGAGGGGGCCTAAATTCACCCCTCCACTTT
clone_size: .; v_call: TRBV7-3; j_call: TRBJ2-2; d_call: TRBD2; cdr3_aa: CASSVTSANTGELFF; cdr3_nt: TGTGCCAGCAGCGTCACTAGCGCGAACACCGGGGAGCTGTTTTTT
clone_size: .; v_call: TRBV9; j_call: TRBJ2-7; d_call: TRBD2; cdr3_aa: CASSAGLADHYEQYF; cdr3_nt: TGTGCCAGCAGCGCCGGACTAGCGGACCACTACGAGCAGTACTTC
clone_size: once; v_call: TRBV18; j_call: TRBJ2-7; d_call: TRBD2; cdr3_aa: CASSPLELAGGSSDEQYF; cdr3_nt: TGTGCCAGCTCACCCCTGGAGCTAGCGGGAGGCTCCTCGGACGAGCAGTACTTC
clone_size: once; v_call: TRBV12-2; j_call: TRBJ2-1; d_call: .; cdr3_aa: CASPRLLRDRVNEQFF; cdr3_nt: TGTGCAAGTCCCCGACTTCTCCGGGACAGAGTCAATGAGCAGTTCTTC
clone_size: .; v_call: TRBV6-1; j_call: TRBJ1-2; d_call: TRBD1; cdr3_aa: CASSEVYGQGFGYTF; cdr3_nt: TGTGCCAGCAGTGAAGTCTATGGACAGGGTTTTGGCTACACCTTC
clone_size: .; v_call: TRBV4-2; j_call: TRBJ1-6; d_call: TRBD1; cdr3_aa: CASSASTGTYNSPLHF; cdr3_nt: TGTGCCAGCAGCGCTTCGACAGGGACCTATAATTCACCCCTCCACTTT
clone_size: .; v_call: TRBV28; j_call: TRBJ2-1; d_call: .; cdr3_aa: CASSLLLADEQFF; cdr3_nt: TGTGCCAGCAGTTTATTGTTAGCCGATGAGCAGTTCTTC
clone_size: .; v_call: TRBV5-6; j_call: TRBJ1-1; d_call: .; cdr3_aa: CASSFTRNTEAFF; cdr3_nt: TGTGCCAGCAGCTTCACCAGGAACACTGAAGCTTTCTTT
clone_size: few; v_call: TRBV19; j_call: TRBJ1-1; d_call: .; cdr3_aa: CASSPGQNTEAFF; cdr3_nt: TGTGCCAGCTCACCGGGGCAGAACACTGAAGCTTTCTTT
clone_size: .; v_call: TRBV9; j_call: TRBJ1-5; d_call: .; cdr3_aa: CASSVEGDEAQPQHF; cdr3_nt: TGTGCCAGCAGCGTAGAGGGGGACGAGGCCCAGCCCCAGCATTTT
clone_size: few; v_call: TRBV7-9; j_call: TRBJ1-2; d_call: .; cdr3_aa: CASSLNELGYGYTF; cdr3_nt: TGTGCCAGCAGCTTAAACGAACTCGGCTATGGCTACACCTTC
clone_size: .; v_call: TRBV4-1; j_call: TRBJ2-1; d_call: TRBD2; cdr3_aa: CASSQANWGEGRNEQFF; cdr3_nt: TGCGCCAGCAGCCAAGCCAACTGGGGGGAGGGCCGCAATGAGCAGTTCTTC
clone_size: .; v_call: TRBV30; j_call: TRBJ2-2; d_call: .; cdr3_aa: CAREGGGGITGELFF; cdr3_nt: TGTGCCCGCGAAGGGGGCGGGGGGATCACCGGGGAGCTGTTTTTT
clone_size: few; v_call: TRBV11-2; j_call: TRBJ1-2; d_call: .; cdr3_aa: CASSLVSGLYGYTF; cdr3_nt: TGTGCCAGCAGCTTAGTTTCCGGTCTCTATGGCTACACCTTC
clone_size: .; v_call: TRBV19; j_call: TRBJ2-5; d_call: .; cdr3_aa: CASSIRYGGFQETQYF; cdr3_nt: TGTGCCAGTAGTATCCGGTACGGCGGATTCCAAGAGACCCAGTACTTC
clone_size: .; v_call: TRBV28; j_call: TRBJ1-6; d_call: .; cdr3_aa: CASRFPTRGSYNSPLHF; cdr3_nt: TGTGCCAGCAGATTCCCGACTCGAGGCTCCTATAATTCACCCCTCCACTTT
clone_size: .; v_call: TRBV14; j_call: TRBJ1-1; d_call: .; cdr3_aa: CASSQEGIAVDMNTEAFF; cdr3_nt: TGTGCCAGCAGCCAAGAGGGGATCGCGGTAGACATGAACACTGAAGCTTTCTTT
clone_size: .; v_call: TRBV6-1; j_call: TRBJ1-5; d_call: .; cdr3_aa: CASSDHRVQPQHF; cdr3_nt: TGTGCCAGCAGTGATCACAGGGTTCAGCCCCAGCATTTT
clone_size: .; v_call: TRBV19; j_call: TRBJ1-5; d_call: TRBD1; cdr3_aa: CASTWTGGLFQPQHF; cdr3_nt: TGTGCCAGTACCTGGACAGGGGGTCTTTTTCAGCCCCAGCATTTT
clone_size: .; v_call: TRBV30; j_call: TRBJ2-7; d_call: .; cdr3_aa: CAWSPNSYEQYF; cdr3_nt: TGTGCCTGGAGCCCCAACTCCTACGAGCAGTACTTC
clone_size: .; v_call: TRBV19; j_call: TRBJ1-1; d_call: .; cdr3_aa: CASSTPTLGAFF; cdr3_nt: TGTGCCAGTAGTACCCCGACCTTGGGAGCTTTCTTT
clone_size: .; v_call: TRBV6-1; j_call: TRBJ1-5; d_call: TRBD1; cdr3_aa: CASSGPSGQGPRQPQHF; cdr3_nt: TGTGCCAGCAGTGGACCCTCCGGACAGGGGCCACGTCAGCCCCAGCATTTT
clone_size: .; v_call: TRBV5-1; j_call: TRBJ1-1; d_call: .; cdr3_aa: CASRTGPLNTEAFF; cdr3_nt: TGCGCCAGCAGGACGGGACCGTTGAACACTGAAGCTTTCTTT
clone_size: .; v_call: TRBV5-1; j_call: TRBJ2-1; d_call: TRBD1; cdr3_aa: CASNVGQGDNEQFF; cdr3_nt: TGCGCCAGCAACGTGGGACAGGGAGACAATGAGCAGTTCTTC
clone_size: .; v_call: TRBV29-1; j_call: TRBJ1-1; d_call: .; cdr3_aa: CSVEGFSNTEAFF; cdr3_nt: TGCAGCGTTGAGGGCTTTTCTAACACTGAAGCTTTCTTT
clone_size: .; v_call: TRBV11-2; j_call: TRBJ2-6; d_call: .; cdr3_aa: CASSTTRTGANVLTF; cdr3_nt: TGTGCCAGCAGCACCACACGCACGGGGGCCAACGTCCTGACTTTC
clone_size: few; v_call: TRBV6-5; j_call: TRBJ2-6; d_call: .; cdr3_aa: CASSRTGANVLTF; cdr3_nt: TGTGCCAGCAGCCGAACCGGGGCCAACGTCCTGACTTTC
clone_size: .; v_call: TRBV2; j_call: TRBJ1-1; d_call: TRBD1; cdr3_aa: CASGTGVGTEAFF; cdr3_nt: TGTGCCAGCGGGACAGGGGTGGGCACTGAAGCTTTCTTT
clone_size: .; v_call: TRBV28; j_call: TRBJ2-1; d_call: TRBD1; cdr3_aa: CASSLWTGLNEQFF; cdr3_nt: TGTGCCAGCAGCCTATGGACAGGGCTCAATGAGCAGTTCTTC
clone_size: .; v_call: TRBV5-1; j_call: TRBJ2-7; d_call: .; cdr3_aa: CASSSSYEQYF; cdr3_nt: TGCGCCAGCAGCTCATCTTACGAGCAGTACTTC
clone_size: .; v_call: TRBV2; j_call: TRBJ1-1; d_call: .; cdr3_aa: CASGEAGGTEAFF; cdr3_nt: TGTGCCAGCGGGGAGGCAGGAGGCACTGAAGCTTTCTTT
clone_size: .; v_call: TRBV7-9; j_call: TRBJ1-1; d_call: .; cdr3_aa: CASSPSVSEAFF; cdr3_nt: TGTGCCAGCAGCCCCTCAGTCTCAGAAGCTTTCTTT
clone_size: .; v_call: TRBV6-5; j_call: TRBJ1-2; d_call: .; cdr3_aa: CASSYDRNYGYTF; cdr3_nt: TGTGCCAGCAGTTACGACAGAAACTATGGCTACACCTTC
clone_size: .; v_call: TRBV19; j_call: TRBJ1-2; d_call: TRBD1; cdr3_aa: CASSAGQGYNYGYTF; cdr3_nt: TGTGCCAGTAGTGCCGGACAGGGGTATAACTATGGCTACACCTTC
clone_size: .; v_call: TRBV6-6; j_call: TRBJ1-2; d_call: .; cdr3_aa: CASSPRSIDGFGYTF; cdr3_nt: TGTGCCAGCAGCCCTAGGTCCATAGACGGCTTTGGCTACACCTTC
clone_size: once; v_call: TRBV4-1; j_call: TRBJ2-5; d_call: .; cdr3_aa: CASSQWSGLPQETQYF; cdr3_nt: TGCGCCAGCAGCCAATGGAGCGGATTACCTCAAGAGACCCAGTACTTC
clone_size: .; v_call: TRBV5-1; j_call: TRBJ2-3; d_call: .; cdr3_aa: CASSLGQETDTQYF; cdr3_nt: TGCGCCAGCAGCTTGGGTCAGGAAACAGATACGCAGTATTTT
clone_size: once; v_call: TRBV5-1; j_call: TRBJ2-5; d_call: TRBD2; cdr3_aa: CASSRPGLALETQYF; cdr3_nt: TGCGCCAGCAGCCGGCCGGGACTAGCGTTAGAGACCCAGTACTTC